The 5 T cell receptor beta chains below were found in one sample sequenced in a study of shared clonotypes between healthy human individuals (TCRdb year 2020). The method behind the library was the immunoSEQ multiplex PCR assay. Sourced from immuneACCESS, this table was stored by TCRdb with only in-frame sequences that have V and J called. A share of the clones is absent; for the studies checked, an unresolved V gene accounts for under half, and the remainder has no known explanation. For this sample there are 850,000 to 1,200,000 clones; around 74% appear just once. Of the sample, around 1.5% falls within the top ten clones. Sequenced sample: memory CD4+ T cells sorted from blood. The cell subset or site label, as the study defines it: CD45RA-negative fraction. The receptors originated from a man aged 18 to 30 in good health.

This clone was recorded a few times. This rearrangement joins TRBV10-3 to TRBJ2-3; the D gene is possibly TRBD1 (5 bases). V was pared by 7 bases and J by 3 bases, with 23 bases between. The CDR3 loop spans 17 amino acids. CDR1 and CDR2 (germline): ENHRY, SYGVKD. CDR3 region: CAITRSQGQGKTDTQYF. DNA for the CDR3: TGTGCCATCACCCGATCCCAAGGTCAGGGAAAAACAGATACGCAGTATTTT.

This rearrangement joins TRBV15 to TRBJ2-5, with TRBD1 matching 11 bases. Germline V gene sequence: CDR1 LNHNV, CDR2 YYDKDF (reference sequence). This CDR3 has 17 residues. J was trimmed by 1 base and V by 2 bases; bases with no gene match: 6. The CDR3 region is CATSRNLGTGGQETQYF. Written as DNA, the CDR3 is TGTGCCACCAGCAGAAACCTGGGGACAGGGGGCCAAGAGACCCAGTACTTC.

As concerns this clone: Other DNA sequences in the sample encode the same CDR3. The CDR3 region has the DNA TGTGCCAGCTCACCGGATGGGGCCAACGTCCTGACTTTC. Its translation: CASSPDGANVLTF. The rearrangement uses TRBV18 and TRBJ2-6; D remains ambiguous. Germline V gene lookup returns CDR1 KGHSH and CDR2 LQKENI. There are 13 residues in the CDR3. Trimming removed 3 bases from V and 3 bases from J, with 3 bases in between.

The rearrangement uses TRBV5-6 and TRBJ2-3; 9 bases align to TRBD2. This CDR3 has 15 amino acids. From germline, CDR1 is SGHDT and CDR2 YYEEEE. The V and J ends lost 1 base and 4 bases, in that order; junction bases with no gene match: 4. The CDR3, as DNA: TGTGCCAGCAGCTTGTATAGCGGGAGCGCAGATACGCAGTATTTT. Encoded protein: CASSLYSGSADTQYF.

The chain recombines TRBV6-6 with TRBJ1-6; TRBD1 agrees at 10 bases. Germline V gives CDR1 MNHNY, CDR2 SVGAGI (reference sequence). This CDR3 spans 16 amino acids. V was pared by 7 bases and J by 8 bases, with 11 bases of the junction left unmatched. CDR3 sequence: CASTPRDRGNYSPLHF. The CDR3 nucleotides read TGTGCCAGCACACCCCGGGACAGGGGCAATTATTCACCCCTCCACTTT.